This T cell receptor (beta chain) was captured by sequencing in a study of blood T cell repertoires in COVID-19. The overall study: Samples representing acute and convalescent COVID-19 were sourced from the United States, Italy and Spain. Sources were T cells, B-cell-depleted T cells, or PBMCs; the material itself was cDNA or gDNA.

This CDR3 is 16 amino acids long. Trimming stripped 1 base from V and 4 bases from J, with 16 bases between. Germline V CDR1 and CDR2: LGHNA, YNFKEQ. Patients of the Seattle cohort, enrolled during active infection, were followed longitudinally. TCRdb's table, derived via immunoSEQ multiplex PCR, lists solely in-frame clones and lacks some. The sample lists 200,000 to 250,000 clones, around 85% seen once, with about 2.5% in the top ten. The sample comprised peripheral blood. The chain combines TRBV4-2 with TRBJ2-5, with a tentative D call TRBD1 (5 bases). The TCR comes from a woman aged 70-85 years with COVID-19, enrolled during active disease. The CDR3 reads CASSQVTADQGETQYF. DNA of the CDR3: TGTGCCAGCAGCCAAGTAACGGCCGATCAGGGAGAGACCCAGTACTTC.